Listed here are 18 T cell receptor beta chains from one sample, sequenced in a study of blood T cell repertoires in COVID-19. The method was immunoSEQ multiplex PCR; TCRdb's version includes in-frame clones alone and lacks a portion of them. Among approximately 240,000 clones listed, around 81% were seen once. Sequences were obtained from peripheral blood. All receptors come from a woman in her thirties who had recovered from COVID-19.

The chain carries TRBV5-4 and TRBJ1-1; the D is unclear. The V gene's germline CDR1 is SGHNT and CDR2 YYREEE (reference sequence). V was clipped by 1 base and J by 9 bases, with 13 bases between them. The CDR3 is 13 amino acids. The CDR3, as DNA: TGTGCCAGCAGCTTGTGGGCCAACCCAAAAGCTTTCTTT. This codes for CASSLWANPKAFF.

This clone has only a few counts. The rearrangement uses TRBV9 and TRBJ2-7; D is perhaps TRBD1 (5 bases). Germline lookup yields CDR1 SGDLS and CDR2 YYNGEE. Trimming removed 4 bases from V and 2 bases from J, with 13 bases in between. The CDR3 is made up of 14 amino acids. In DNA form, the CDR3 reads TGTGCCAGCAGCCCCCGGGTAGGGGCCTACGAGCAGTACTTC. It specifies CASSPRVGAYEQYF.

V usage is TRBV6-2 or TRBV6-3 and J usage is TRBJ1-2; D unresolved. The germline gives CDR1 MNHEY, CDR2 SVGEGT. The length of the CDR3 is 15 residues. The ends were cut back, 6 bases at V and 3 bases at J, with 17 bases in the middle. The CDR3 DNA sequence: TGTGCCAGCAGCCAGAACCGGGTCGGGTACTATGGCTACACCTTC. As protein: CASSQNRVGYYGYTF.

Comments on this clone: This CDR3 is also generated by other DNA sequences in the sample. This chain uses TRBV9 with TRBJ2-1; TRBD2 matches at 10 bases. Trimming removed 0 bases from V and 5 bases from J; junction bases left unmatched: 2. CDR3 length equals 15 residues. Germline V gene sequence: CDR1 SGDLS, CDR2 YYNGEE. The DNA for the CDR3 is TGTGCCAGCAGCGTAGCTAGCGGGAGACACAATGAGCAGTTCTTC. This sequence encodes CASSVASGRHNEQFF.

This clone was recorded only once. The chain joins TRBV19 to TRBJ2-1; the D is unclear. This CDR3 comprises 14 residues. Germline V gene sequence: CDR1 LNHDA, CDR2 SQIVND (reference sequence). Deletions cut 2 bases from V and 6 bases from J, with 11 bases between. The DNA for the CDR3 is TGTGCCAGTAGTATACGGTATAGTCTCAATGAGCAGTTCTTC. It codes for CASSIRYSLNEQFF.

The CDR3 reads CAGTRQGFNSPLHF. Here the CDR3 DNA reads TGTGCCGGGACTAGGCAGGGCTTTAATTCACCCCTCCACTTT. V gene TRBV2 combines with J gene TRBJ1-6, with TRBD1 as a possible D gene (5 bases). In germline, CDR1 is SNHLY, CDR2 FYNNEI. V was clipped by 11 bases and J by 6 bases, with 17 bases between them. This CDR3 has 14 residues.

This clone occurred a few times. The rearrangement links TRBV30 to TRBJ2-7, with 7 bases matching TRBD1. Germline values: CDR1 GTSNPN, CDR2 SVGIG (reference sequence). The CDR3 is made up of 12 amino acids. Trimming at V came to 6 bases and at J to 7 bases, leaving 9 bases not matched to a gene. CDR3 loop: CACIDRAWEQYF. CDR3 in DNA: TGTGCCTGTATCGACAGGGCCTGGGAGCAGTACTTC.

The CDR3: CASSRTSGSADTQYF. In DNA, the CDR3 is TGCGCCAGCAGTCGGACTAGCGGGAGTGCAGATACGCAGTATTTT. The chain has TRBV10-1 and TRBJ2-3, with TRBD2 matching over 13 bases. CDR1 WNHNN and CDR2 SYGVQD come from the germline V gene (reference sequence). The V gene end was trimmed by 5 bases and the J gene end by 4 bases; junction bases not matched to a gene: 3. This CDR3 region has 15 residues.

The chain employs TRBV28 and TRBJ2-1, with 7 bases matching TRBD2. CDR3 length: 15 amino acids. Germline CDR1 and CDR2: MDHEN and SYDVKM. The V and J ends lost 3 bases and 9 bases, in that order; junction bases with no gene match: 11. The CDR3 is CASSLGGDVKIEQFF. The CDR3 coding sequence is TGTGCCAGCAGTTTGGGGGGGGACGTAAAGATTGAGCAGTTCTTC. Together with reference TRBV28 and TRBJ2-1, the CDR3 gives the full variable domain: DVKVTQSSRYLVKRTGEKVFLECVQDMDHENMFWYRQDPGLGLRLIYFSYDVKMKEKGDIPEGYSVSREKKERFSLILESASTNQTSMYLCASSLGGDVKIEQFFGPGTRLTVL.

J is TRBJ1-5 and V is TRBV28; 8 bases agree with TRBD1. Germline lookup yields CDR1 MDHEN and CDR2 SYDVKM. The CDR3 has 14 residues. Germline trimming cut 6 bases from V and 2 bases from J; bases unmatched to any gene: 3. CDR3 protein: CASSQGAGNQPQHF. CDR3 DNA sequence: TGTGCCAGCAGCCAGGGGGCCGGCAATCAGCCCCAGCATTTT.

The CDR3 protein is CASSYTLAGGDNEQFF. For the CDR3, the DNA is TGTGCCAGCAGTTACACCCTAGCGGGAGGGGACAATGAGCAGTTCTTC. The chain has TRBV6-5 and TRBJ2-1, with TRBD2 matching over 12 bases. V trimming: 2 bases; J trimming: 5 bases; junction bases outside the gene matches: 4. The CDR3 sequence is 16 residues long. Germline CDR1 and CDR2: MNHEY and SVGAGI.

The V call is TRBV19, the J call TRBJ1-1, with D tentatively TRBD1 (6 bases). CDR3 length: 15 residues. The germline V gene has CDR1 LNHDA and CDR2 SQIVND (reference sequence). V shed 5 bases and J shed 8 bases, with 21 bases lying between them. The CDR3 sequence: CASSLKRGGHSEAFF. The CDR3 DNA is TGTGCCAGTAGTCTAAAGAGAGGGGGACACTCGGAAGCTTTCTTT.

This clone turned up a few times. The rearrangement links TRBV6-4 to TRBJ2-1, with D possibly TRBD2 on 6 matching bases. V was cut by 2 bases and J by 0 bases, with 11 bases left in between. In germline, CDR1 is MRHNA, CDR2 SNTAGT. This CDR3 comprises 16 residues. CDR3: CASSDEAGSSYNEQFF. In DNA, the CDR3 is TGTGCCAGCAGTGACGAGGCGGGGAGCTCCTACAATGAGCAGTTCTTC.

This chain connects TRBV28 to TRBJ2-7, with D possibly TRBD1 on 7 matching bases. V lost 5 bases to trimming and J lost 4 bases, with 12 bases between them. Germline CDR1 MDHEN, CDR2 SYDVKM. This CDR3 has 13 amino acids. The CDR3 coding sequence is TGTGCCAGCAGTCGCGGGACAGCTTACGAGCAGTACTTC. Its translation is CASSRGTAYEQYF.

This sequence joins TRBV4-1 and TRBJ2-3; 8 positions agree with TRBD1. The trim removed 4 bases at V and 3 bases at J, leaving 9 bases unmatched. The germline V gene encodes CDR1 MGHRA and CDR2 YSYEKL. The CDR3 is 16 amino acids. The CDR3 spells CASSPDQGAGTDTQYF. DNA of the CDR3: TGCGCCAGCAGCCCCGACCAGGGGGCCGGGACAGATACGCAGTATTTT.

V is TRBV7-9 and J is TRBJ2-6; TRBD1 is a possible D gene (5 bases). The length of the CDR3 is 18 residues. The V end was cut by 2 bases, the J end by 0 bases, with 14 bases between. Germline values: CDR1 SEHNR, CDR2 FQNEAQ (reference sequence). The CDR3 loop reads CASSLRGRVSSGANVLTF. The CDR3 nucleotides read TGTGCCAGCAGCTTAAGGGGCAGGGTGAGCTCTGGGGCCAACGTCCTGACTTTC.

J is TRBJ1-1 and V is TRBV27, with 7 bases identical to TRBD1. CDR1 MNHEY and CDR2 SMNVEV come from the germline V gene (reference sequence). Trimming at V came to 5 bases and at J to 11 bases, leaving 5 bases not matched to a gene. CDR3 length: 11 residues. CDR3 residues: CASSKGAAAFF. The CDR3, as DNA: TGTGCCAGCAGTAAGGGGGCAGCGGCTTTCTTT.

This clone was observed a single time. The chain is built from TRBV28 and TRBJ1-2, with D perhaps TRBD1 (5 bases). This CDR3 is 15 amino acids long. Germline CDR1 and CDR2: MDHEN and SYDVKM. Trimming took 4 bases from V and 2 from J, leaving 14 bases between them. Here the CDR3 reads CASSSRRGLNYGYTF. In DNA form, the CDR3 reads TGTGCCAGCAGTTCCCGTCGGGGGTTAAACTATGGCTACACCTTC.